This T cell receptor (beta chain) was observed in a study of cytomegalovirus exposure and HLA in healthy donors. A note on this clone: What it recognizes is unknown.

Germline CDR1 SNHLY, CDR2 FYNNEI. V was shortened by 10 bases and J by 9 bases, with 15 bases between the two germline ends. This CDR3 is built from 11 residues. Study-wide results and caveats: Cytomegalovirus-associated status was assigned to 150 to 200 TCR beta chains.

Clones were read by immunoSEQ multiplex PCR, and TCRdb kept only the in-frame ones, dropping some. This table holds 250,000 to 400,000 clones, nearly 90% found once. The chain carries TRBV2 and TRBJ1-1; no clear D gene. The TCR originated in a young man in good health and CMV-seronegative. Sequencing was done on a sample of PBMCs. The DNA for the CDR3 is TGTGCCACCAAGATTAGAGATAAAGCTTTCTTT. Protein product: CATKIRDKAFF.